This TCR beta chain appears in the sequencing data of a study of shared clonotypes between healthy human individuals. Overall study: CD4 naive cells filled three plates per donor, CD4 memory three, CD8 naive two and CD8 memory one. Study-wide findings and caveats: Some clonotypes were shared by all four sorted-subset donors, while others were not shared. The non-shared ones had lower generation probabilities than the shared ones. A handful of donors showed sharing of 4.5% to 6% of naive CD4 clonotypes.

TCRdb keeps only in-frame clones here, not all; method: immunoSEQ multiplex PCR. The table records over a million clones, more than 75% of them present only once. Germline CDR1 and CDR2: MNHNS and SASEGT. CDR3 length: 15 residues. V gave up 6 bases and J gave up 5 bases; unmatched junction bases: 5. Worth noting for this clone: Antigen specificity is unknown.

A split of CD4+ cells into CD45RA+ naive and CD45RA-negative memory subsets was performed. V is TRBV6-1 and J is TRBJ2-1, with 12 bases fitting TRBD2. Source material: memory CD4+ T cells from PBMCs. Subset here: CD45RA-negative fraction. This receptor was taken from a man younger than 35 in good health. Some clones in this sample may be carry-over from other donors' samples. The CDR3 DNA follows: TGTGCCAGCAGGTTGACTAGCGGGGGCCACAATGAGCAGTTCTTC. Its translation: CASRLTSGGHNEQFF.